A single T cell receptor beta chain is shown here with its context. Its target is unknown. The junction differs from germline at one of its ends, possibly a read error. Clones were sequenced by immunoSEQ multiplex PCR, and TCRdb holds only the in-frame ones, with some missing. The profile shows fewer than 100,000 clones, roughly 90% of them singletons. CDR1 is MNHNY and CDR2 is SVGAGI in the germline V gene (reference sequence). The CDR3 spans 13 residues. The sample originates from a study of a mutant IDH1 vaccine in newly diagnosed glioma. Background on the study: Previous care, which was radiotherapy, temozolomide, or both, most often involved both.

Time point denoted: baseline, week 1 (first vaccination visit). Noted treatment: pre-vaccination baseline after standard-of-care therapy. Each of the donors came in with new WHO grade 3 or 4 astrocytomas that were IDH1-mutant and ATRX-lost. Overall study findings and caveats: Induction of immune responses by the vaccine occurred in more than 85% of patients.

The sequence was obtained from a woman between 50 and 59 years old with glioma. The chain couples TRBV6-6 to TRBJ1-2, with 7 bases matching TRBD1. Source: PBMCs, taken from a glioma patient treated with radiotherapy, temozolomide or both. The CDR3: CAGSFPQGQGYTF. Written as DNA, the CDR3 is TGTGCCGGCAGCTTCCCTCAGGGACAGGGCTACACCTTC.